One sample yielded the 5 T cell receptor beta chains listed below, sequenced in a study of spatial heterogeneity in lung cancer. TCRdb reanalysed the 5' RACE reads using MiXCR and keeps one entry per CDR3 protein. This table holds 95,000 to 120,000 distinct CDR3 sequences, under 14% found once. Time point indicated: blood at routine non-recurrence follow-up after resection. Sequences were derived from PBMCs, sampled at follow-up. These receptors were obtained from a female donor with early-stage non-small cell lung cancer.

This clonotype appeared many times. The chain couples TRBV29-1 to TRBJ2-1; 14 bases fit TRBD2. After removal of 3 bases from V and 7 bases from J, the junction contained 11 bases not matched to a gene. This CDR3 spans 17 amino acids. Germline values: CDR1 SQVTM, CDR2 ANQGSEA. The CDR3 reads CSVEGLAGDLPRNEQFF. The CDR3 DNA reads as TGCAGCGTTGAGGGACTAGCGGGAGATCTGCCTAGGAATGAGCAGTTCTTC.

This clonotype was seen repeatedly, ten times or more. The rearrangement joins TRBV11-2 to TRBJ1-1, with D possibly TRBD1 on 5 matching bases. There are 16 residues in the CDR3. Trimming stripped 2 bases from V and 1 base from J, with 14 bases between. CDR1 is SGHAT and CDR2 is FQNNGV in the germline V gene. CDR3 amino acids: CASSLFGGIKNTEAFF. CDR3 nucleotides: TGTGCCAGCAGCTTATTCGGGGGAATAAAGAACACTGAAGCTTTCTTT.

This clonotype was recorded a few times. The rearrangement links TRBV7-2 to TRBJ2-1; 10 nucleotides align to TRBD2. Germline trimming cut 2 bases from V and 4 bases from J; bases unmatched to any gene: 2. The CDR3 loop spans 15 amino acids. Germline loops: CDR1 SGHTA, CDR2 FQGNSA. CDR3 nucleotides: TGTGCCAGCAGCTTACGACTAGCGGGTTACAATGAGCAGTTCTTC. Translated, it gives CASSLRLAGYNEQFF.

This clonotype was seen only a few times. V is TRBV29-1 and J is TRBJ2-1; 13 positions agree with TRBD2. Germline values: CDR1 SQVTM, CDR2 ANQGSEA. The CDR3 spans 15 residues. V lost 3 bases, J lost 9 bases, and 8 bases stayed unmatched. CDR3 sequence reads: CSVDGTSGNGIEQFF. CDR3 DNA sequence: TGCAGCGTTGACGGGACTAGCGGGAACGGCATTGAGCAGTTCTTC.

This clonotype was detected ten times or more. The V and J genes are TRBV29-1 and TRBJ1-1; no firm D call. CDR1 and CDR2 from the germline V gene are SQVTM and ANQGSEA. The CDR3 loop spans 12 amino acids. V was pared by 4 bases and J by 1 base, with 7 bases between. The CDR3 reads CSVVKGNTEAFF. The CDR3 DNA sequence: TGCAGCGTTGTGAAGGGGAACACTGAAGCTTTCTTT.